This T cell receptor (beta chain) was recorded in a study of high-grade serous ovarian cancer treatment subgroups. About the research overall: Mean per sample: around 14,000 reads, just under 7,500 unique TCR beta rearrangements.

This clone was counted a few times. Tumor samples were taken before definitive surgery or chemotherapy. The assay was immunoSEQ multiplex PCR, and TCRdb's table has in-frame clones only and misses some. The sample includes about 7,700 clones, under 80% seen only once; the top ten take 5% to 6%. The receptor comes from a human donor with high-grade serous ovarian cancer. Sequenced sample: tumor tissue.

This chain's CDR3 is CASSAESGEKLFF. DNA of the CDR3: TGTGCCAGCAGCGCTGAGTCTGGAGAAAAACTGTTTTTT. V usage is TRBV7-2 and J usage is TRBJ1-4; D unclear. The CDR3 has 13 residues. V was clipped by 5 bases and J by 8 bases, with 12 bases between them. Germline V gives CDR1 SGHTA, CDR2 FQGNSA.